The rows below give T cell receptor beta chains drawn from one sample of a study of cytomegalovirus exposure and HLA in healthy donors. TCRdb keeps only in-frame clones here, not all; method: immunoSEQ multiplex PCR. The sample holds 150,000 to 170,000 clones; roughly 72% are singletons and the top ten take roughly 2.2%. The material sequenced was PBMCs. The receptors originated from a man aged 25 to 45 in good health and CMV-seronegative. CDR3s include the opening cysteine and the closing phenylalanine or tryptophan. The order of the fields is J gene, clone size, V gene, D gene, CDR3 protein, CDR3 DNA. The D gene is left open where the match is weak. Where a row states a size, it is once, few, many or the class of an expanded clone; other rows omit it.

TRBJ2-3 | . | TRBV10-3 | TRBD2 | CAISEETSNTQYF | TGTGCCATCAGTGAGGAGACTAGCAATACGCAGTATTTT
TRBJ2-7 | . | TRBV18 | TRBD1 | CASSPRDRAYEQYF | TGTGCCAGCTCACCTAGGGACAGGGCCTACGAGCAGTACTTC
TRBJ2-1 | . | TRBV27 | TRBD2 | CASSSGTSGGDEQFF | TGTGCCAGCAGTTCCGGGACTAGCGGGGGGGATGAGCAGTTCTTC
TRBJ2-5 | . | TRBV19 | . | CASSTESQETQYF | TGTGCCAGTAGTACAGAGAGCCAAGAGACCCAGTACTTC
TRBJ1-4 | . | TRBV28 | . | CASRNIGGSNEKLFF | TGTGCCAGCAGGAATATAGGGGGATCTAATGAAAAACTGTTTTTT
TRBJ1-5 | . | TRBV6-1 | TRBD1 | CASGTDNSNQPQHF | TGTGCCAGCGGGACAGACAATAGCAATCAGCCCCAGCATTTT
TRBJ2-7 | . | TRBV9 | TRBD1 | CASSSGQGSAYEQYF | TGTGCCAGCAGCTCGGGACAGGGTAGCGCCTACGAGCAGTACTTC
TRBJ2-1 | . | TRBV25-1 | TRBD1 | CASSMGQGGEQFF | TGTGCCAGCAGCATGGGACAGGGAGGCGAGCAGTTCTTC
TRBJ2-1 | . | TRBV30 | . | CAWGQTNNEQFF | TGTGCCTGGGGACAGACTAACAATGAGCAGTTCTTC
TRBJ1-1 | . | TRBV7-9 | . | CASSLLGGTEAFF | TGTGCCAGCAGCTTATTGGGGGGCACTGAAGCTTTCTTT
TRBJ2-1 | few | TRBV6-4 | TRBD1 | CASSEGQGFLDEQFF | TGTGCCAGCAGTGAAGGACAGGGTTTTTTGGATGAGCAGTTCTTC
TRBJ1-2 | . | TRBV6-4 | TRBD1 | CASRLRQGTDYGYTF | TGTGCCAGCAGACTAAGACAGGGGACAGACTATGGCTACACCTTC
TRBJ2-3 | . | TRBV27 | . | CASSPRADTQYF | TGTGCCAGCAGTCCCCGTGCAGATACGCAGTATTTT
TRBJ1-5 | . | TRBV7-2 | . | CASSLAHNTGQPQHF | TGTGCCAGCAGCTTAGCTCACAATACGGGACAGCCCCAGCATTTT
TRBJ2-3 | few | TRBV29-1 | TRBD2 | CSAKRGVGTDTQYF | TGCAGCGCAAAGCGGGGGGTAGGCACAGATACGCAGTATTTT
TRBJ2-1 | few | TRBV27 | TRBD2 | CASSLLAGLGNEQFF | TGTGCCAGCAGTTTACTAGCGGGGTTGGGCAATGAGCAGTTCTTC
TRBJ1-2 | . | TRBV9 | . | CASSGTGMENYGYTF | TGTGCCAGCAGTGGAACAGGGATGGAAAACTATGGCTACACCTTC
TRBJ2-3 | . | TRBV11-3 | . | CASSPAGQRTDTQYF | TGTGCCAGCAGCCCGGCGGGACAGCGCACAGATACGCAGTATTTT
TRBJ1-2 | . | TRBV5-6 | . | CASSAGVPNYGYTF | TGTGCCAGCAGCGCGGGAGTACCAAACTATGGCTACACCTTC
TRBJ1-2 | . | TRBV5-1 | TRBD1 | CASSQGQGHGYTF | TGCGCCAGCAGCCAGGGACAGGGGCATGGCTACACCTTC
TRBJ2-5 | . | TRBV15 | TRBD1 | CATSSTQGQEGGETQYF | TGTGCCACCAGCAGCACTCAGGGACAGGAAGGGGGAGAGACCCAGTACTTC
TRBJ1-6 | few | TRBV27 | . | CASSFPGVNSPLHF | TGTGCCAGCAGTTTCCCAGGGGTTAATTCACCCCTCCACTTT
TRBJ1-3 | few | TRBV2 | . | CASGGWEGNRNTIYF | TGTGCCAGCGGAGGATGGGAGGGGAACCGAAACACCATATATTTT
TRBJ2-5 | . | TRBV25-1 | TRBD2 | CASSESGGQETQYF | TGTGCCAGCAGTGAAAGCGGGGGCCAAGAGACCCAGTACTTC
TRBJ1-1 | once | TRBV7-8 | . | CASSSRTAEGNTEAFF | TGTGCCAGCAGCTCCCGGACAGCCGAAGGGAACACTGAAGCTTTCTTT
TRBJ1-4 | . | TRBV18 | . | CASSHPGEKLFF | TGTGCCAGCTCACACCCGGGGGAAAAACTGTTTTTT
TRBJ2-5 | once | TRBV6-1 | . | CASGSSERETQYF | TGTGCCAGCGGTTCCAGCGAAAGAGAGACCCAGTACTTC
TRBJ1-4 | . | TRBV27 | . | CASHHSGPSGKLFF | TGTGCCAGCCACCATTCCGGTCCCTCCGGAAAACTGTTTTTT
TRBJ1-5 | . | TRBV6-5 | . | CAASRRGGQPQHF | TGTGCCGCCTCCCGGAGGGGAGGTCAGCCCCAGCATTTT
TRBJ1-1 | . | TRBV7-8 | TRBD1 | CASSLGTGVSEAFF | TGTGCCAGCAGCTTAGGGACAGGGGTCTCTGAAGCTTTCTTT
TRBJ2-7 | . | TRBV7-2 | TRBD1 | CASSDGDRPNYEQYF | TGTGCCAGCAGCGACGGGGACAGGCCAAACTACGAGCAGTACTTC
TRBJ1-1 | . | TRBV4-3 | . | CASSQDHQLNTEAFF | TGCGCCAGCAGCCAAGATCATCAGTTGAACACTGAAGCTTTCTTT
TRBJ2-6 | . | TRBV7-2 | . | CASSPGGGAGANVLTF | TGTGCCAGCAGCCCTGGTGGGGGCGCTGGGGCCAACGTCCTGACTTTC
TRBJ2-7 | few | TRBV25-1 | . | CASSEEETQAHEQYF | TGTGCCAGCAGTGAAGAAGAGACCCAGGCTCACGAGCAGTACTTC
TRBJ2-7 | . | TRBV6-5 | TRBD2 | CASSPKSGASYEQYF | TGTGCCAGCAGTCCCAAGAGCGGGGCCTCCTACGAGCAGTACTTC